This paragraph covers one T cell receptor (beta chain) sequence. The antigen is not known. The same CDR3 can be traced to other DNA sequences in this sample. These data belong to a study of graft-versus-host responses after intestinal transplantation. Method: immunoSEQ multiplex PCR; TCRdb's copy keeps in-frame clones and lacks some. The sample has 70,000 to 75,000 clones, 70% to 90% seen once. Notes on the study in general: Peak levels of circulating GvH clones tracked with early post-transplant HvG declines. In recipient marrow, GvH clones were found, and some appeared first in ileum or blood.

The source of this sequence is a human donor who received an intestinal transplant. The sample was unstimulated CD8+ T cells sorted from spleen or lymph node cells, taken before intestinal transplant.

CDR3 amino acids: CASSPGSSYNEQFF. Here the CDR3 DNA reads TGTGCCAGCAGCCCCGGTTCTTCCTACAATGAGCAGTTCTTC. The genes are TRBV27 and TRBJ2-1, with D unclear. The CDR3 totals 14 residues. The V gene lost 6 bases and the J gene lost 1 base, with 10 bases spanning the gap. Germline V lookup: CDR1 MNHEY, CDR2 SMNVEV (reference sequence).